One sample yielded the 16 T cell receptor beta chains listed below, sequenced in a study of radiotherapy plus CTLA-4 blockade in lung cancer. TCRdb's copy holds only in-frame clones and misses some; the assay was immunoSEQ multiplex PCR. The top ten clones hold roughly 14% of a sample with some 87,000 clones, over 80% of them seen once. The material was peripheral blood, obtained from a patient treated with radiotherapy plus ipilimumab. All receptors come from a human donor with non-small cell lung cancer that progressed on radiotherapy plus ipilimumab.

The chain recombines TRBV29-1 with TRBJ1-2; possibly TRBD1 for D (6 bases). Trimming left V 6 bases short and J 0 bases short, with 11 bases between. The CDR3 runs 13 residues. CDR1 is SQVTM, CDR2 ANQGSEA, per germline. This CDR3 is CSVRTDPNYGYTF. CDR3 coding DNA: TGCAGCGTACGGACAGATCCTAACTATGGCTACACCTTC.

The chain recombines TRBV15 with TRBJ2-5; 10 bases agree with TRBD2. CDR3 length equals 16 residues. Germline V lookup: CDR1 LNHNV, CDR2 YYDKDF (reference sequence). With V trimmed by 3 bases and J by 4 bases, 8 bases remained unmatched. The CDR3 DNA follows: TGTGCCACCAGCAGGGGGTTAGCGGGAGGTGGAGAGACCCAGTACTTC. Protein product: CATSRGLAGGGETQYF.

The chain couples TRBV6-5 to TRBJ1-1, with D possibly being TRBD1 (6 bases). V dropped 10 bases and J dropped 2 bases, with 20 bases sitting between them. The CDR3 totals 15 residues. Looked up from germline, CDR1 is MNHEY and CDR2 is SVGAGI. As DNA, the CDR3 is TGTGCCACCAGACCTACCGGGACAACTAACACTGAAGCTTTCTTT. It encodes CATRPTGTTNTEAFF.

The chain couples TRBV7-2 to TRBJ1-1, with 9 bases fitting TRBD1. The V gene's germline CDR1 is SGHTA and CDR2 FQGNSA. The trim removed 7 bases at V and 5 bases at J, leaving 14 bases unmatched. The CDR3 is 16 amino acids. CDR3 in amino acids: CASTSGTGTRKTEAFF. CDR3 nucleotide sequence: TGTGCCAGCACCTCCGGGACAGGGACGAGAAAAACTGAAGCTTTCTTT. Drawing the rest from reference TRBV7-2 and TRBJ1-1, the complete variable domain is GAGVSQSPSNKVTEKGKDVELRCDPISGHTALYWYRQSLGQGLEFLIYFQGNSAPDKSGLPSDRFSAERTGGSVSTLTIQRTQQEDSAVYLCASTSGTGTRKTEAFFGQGTRLTVV.

This chain links TRBV4-3 with TRBJ2-5; D uncertain. This CDR3 has 13 amino acids. Germline assignment: CDR1 LGHNA and CDR2 YSLEER. V lost 0 bases to trimming and J lost 9 bases, with 11 bases between them. DNA for the CDR3: TGCGCCAGCAGCCAAGATGTTTTAGGAGCCCAGTACTTC. It codes for CASSQDVLGAQYF.

This chain joins TRBV5-4 and TRBJ2-2; TRBD1 agrees at 8 bases. The CDR3 consists of 15 residues. Germline loops: CDR1 SGHNT, CDR2 YYREEE (reference sequence). J was trimmed by 6 bases and V by 2 bases; bases with no gene match: 6. CDR3: CASSFGTTGAGELFF. CDR3 nucleotides: TGTGCCAGCAGCTTTGGTACGACAGGGGCCGGGGAGCTGTTTTTT.

The gene calls are TRBV28 and TRBJ1-1; the D is unclear. Trimming removed 1 base from V and 1 base from J, with 4 bases in between. Germline CDR1 reads MDHEN; CDR2 reads SYDVKM. This CDR3 is built from 13 residues. The CDR3 DNA sequence: TGTGCCAGCAGTTTATCGGGGAACACTGAAGCTTTCTTT. It codes for CASSLSGNTEAFF.

The genes are TRBV11-2 and TRBJ1-2; TRBD1 might be the D (5 bases). The CDR3 consists of 13 residues. V lost 6 bases and J lost 4, with 12 bases in between. CDR1 is SGHAT and CDR2 is FQNNGV in the germline V gene. CDR3 region: CASSSDSLYGYTF. CDR3 nucleotide sequence: TGTGCCAGCAGTTCTGACAGTCTCTATGGCTACACCTTC.

The chain links TRBV29-1 to TRBJ1-6; 8 bases fit TRBD1. After removal of 6 bases from V and 2 bases from J, the junction contained 9 bases not matched to a gene. Germline CDR1 and CDR2: SQVTM and ANQGSEA. The CDR3 sequence is 16 residues long. CDR3 residues: CSVGQAVATYNSPLHF. CDR3 nucleotide sequence: TGCAGCGTGGGACAGGCAGTCGCTACCTATAATTCACCCCTCCACTTT.

This clone was counted a single time. CDR3 nucleotides: TGTGCCAGCAGACTTAGCGGGGGGCCAGCCTACGAGCAGTACTTC. It specifies CASRLSGGPAYEQYF. The chain has TRBV7-2 and TRBJ2-7; 10 bases map to TRBD2. The ends lost 6 bases at V and 2 bases at J; junction bases unmatched: 7. In germline, CDR1 is SGHTA, CDR2 FQGNSA. The CDR3 length is 15 residues.

This rearrangement joins TRBV2 to TRBJ2-2; TRBD1 matches 7 bases. From germline, CDR1 is SNHLY and CDR2 FYNNEI. J gave up 6 bases and V 4 bases, and 11 bases lay outside the gene matches. The CDR3 consists of 16 residues. The CDR3 DNA reads as TGTGCCAGCAGTGCAGGGGGAATTTTAGTATCCGGGGAGCTGTTTTTT. This gives the protein CASSAGGILVSGELFF.

The rearrangement links TRBV7-2 to TRBJ1-1; D not resolved. The length of the CDR3 is 14 residues. CDR1 and CDR2 from the germline V gene are SGHTA and FQGNSA. The ends were cut back, 2 bases at V and 2 bases at J, with 9 bases in the middle. CDR3 loop: CASSLQRTNTEAFF. Here the CDR3 DNA reads TGTGCCAGCAGCTTACAACGGACCAACACTGAAGCTTTCTTT.

This rearrangement joins TRBV7-2 to TRBJ1-4; possibly TRBD1 for D (5 bases). Germline CDR1 is SGHTA and CDR2 is FQGNSA. The CDR3 loop spans 17 amino acids. Trimming removed 4 bases at V and 0 bases at J, with 15 bases between. The CDR3: CASSSPFDRSTNEKLFF. CDR3 nucleotide sequence: TGTGCCAGCAGCTCCCCTTTTGACAGATCAACTAATGAAAAACTGTTTTTT.

In its sample, this clone was seen once. The V call is TRBV5-4, the J call TRBJ2-3; D remains ambiguous. V lost 2 bases to trimming and J lost 2 bases, with 12 bases between them. This CDR3 contains 15 residues. Germline V CDR1 and CDR2: SGHNT, YYREEE (reference sequence). The CDR3 DNA reads TGTGCCAGCAGCTTCTCGACCACCAACACAGATACGCAGTATTTT. It codes for CASSFSTTNTDTQYF. Complete variable domain (other parts from reference TRBV5-4 and TRBJ2-3): ETGVTQSPTHLIKTRGQQVTLRCSSQSGHNTVSWYQQALGQGPQFIFQYYREEENGRGNFPPRFSGLQFPNYSSELNVNALELDDSALYLCASSFSTTNTDTQYFGPGTRLTVL.

The rearrangement joins TRBV19 to TRBJ1-5; D gene uncertain. Germline V gene data show CDR1 as LNHDA and CDR2 as SQIVND (reference sequence). The CDR3 loop spans 12 amino acids. Trimming left V 5 bases short and J 9 bases short, with 11 bases between. The CDR3 reads CASSPVYGPQHF. Written as DNA, the CDR3 is TGTGCCAGTAGTCCCGTTTATGGGCCCCAGCATTTT.

This clone has a handful of counts. This chain uses TRBV10-3 with TRBJ1-2; no clear D. Trimming stripped 6 bases from V and 5 bases from J, with 10 bases between. This CDR3 has 12 residues. Germline V CDR1 and CDR2: ENHRY, SYGVKD. The CDR3 DNA is TGTGCCATCAGGGTCCCGGGATATGGCTACACCTTC. Translated: CAIRVPGYGYTF.